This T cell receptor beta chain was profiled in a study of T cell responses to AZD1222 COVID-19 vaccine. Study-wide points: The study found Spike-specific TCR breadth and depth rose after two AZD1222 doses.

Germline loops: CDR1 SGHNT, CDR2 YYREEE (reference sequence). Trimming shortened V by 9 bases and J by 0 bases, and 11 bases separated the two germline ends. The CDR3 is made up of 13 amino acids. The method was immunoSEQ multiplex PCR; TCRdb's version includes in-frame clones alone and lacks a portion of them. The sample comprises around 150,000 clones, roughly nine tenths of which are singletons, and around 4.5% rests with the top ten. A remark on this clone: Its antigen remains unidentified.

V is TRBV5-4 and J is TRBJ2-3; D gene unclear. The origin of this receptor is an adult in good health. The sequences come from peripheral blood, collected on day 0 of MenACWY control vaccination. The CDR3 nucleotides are TGTGCCATTCTTACTCGGAGCACAGATACGCAGTATTTT. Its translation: CAILTRSTDTQYF. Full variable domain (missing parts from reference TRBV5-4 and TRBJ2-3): ETGVTQSPTHLIKTRGQQVTLRCSSQSGHNTVSWYQQALGQGPQFIFQYYREEENGRGNFPPRFSGLQFPNYSSELNVNALELDDSALYLCAILTRSTDTQYFGPGTRLTVL.